This passage covers 12 T cell receptor beta chains from one sample sequenced in a study of cytomegalovirus exposure and HLA in healthy donors. PCR was performed using 60 Vbeta and 13 Jbeta primers. Libraries were prepared by immunoSEQ multiplex PCR; TCRdb keeps only in-frame clonotypes and omits some of them. This table holds 45,000 to 55,000 clones. Sequencing used PBMCs. The receptor set was obtained from a male donor in good health and CMV-seropositive.

This chain joins TRBV28 and TRBJ1-4; D not resolved. Germline-derived CDR1 and CDR2 are MDHEN and SYDVKM. With 2 bases removed from V and 8 bases from J, the gap between germline ends came to 12 bases. The CDR3 loop spans 14 amino acids. The CDR3 DNA reads as TGTGCCAGCAGTTTAACAGTACGTCAGGAAAAACTGTTTTTT. This sequence encodes CASSLTVRQEKLFF.

The chain has TRBV6-6 and TRBJ2-7; a possible D gene is TRBD2 (9 bases). V lost 7 bases, J lost 5 bases, and 21 bases lay in between. Germline CDR1 MNHNY, CDR2 SVGAGI (reference sequence). The CDR3 is 15 residues long. The CDR3 bases are TGTGCCAGCACCAGGGGGCGGGGGGGCCGGGACGAGCAGTACTTC. Translating it yields CASTRGRGGRDEQYF.

The chain uses TRBV11-2 and TRBJ2-7, with D unresolved. Germline V lookup: CDR1 SGHAT, CDR2 FQNNGV. The CDR3 is made up of 14 amino acids. V dropped 0 bases and J dropped 0 bases, with 6 bases sitting between them. The CDR3 loop is CASSLEASSYEQYF. In DNA form, the CDR3 reads TGTGCCAGCAGCTTAGAGGCATCCTCCTACGAGCAGTACTTC.

The V call is TRBV7-3, the J call TRBJ2-1; possible D gene TRBD1, 6 bases. Germline V lookup: CDR1 SGHTA, CDR2 FQGTGA. Trimming took 5 bases from V and 7 from J, leaving 12 bases between them. This CDR3 region has 13 residues. Here the CDR3 reads CASSPRTGNEQFF. The CDR3 DNA follows: TGTGCCAGCAGCCCCCGTACAGGGAATGAGCAGTTCTTC. The full variable domain, rest sourced from reference TRBV7-3 and TRBJ2-1, is GAGVSQTPSNKVTEKGKYVELRCDPISGHTALYWYRQSLGQGPEFLIYFQGTGAADDSGLPNDRFFAVRPEGSVSTLKIQRTERGDSAVYLCASSPRTGNEQFFGPGTRLTVL.

The chain is built from TRBV10-3 and TRBJ1-2; 9 bases are shared with TRBD1. Trimming at V came to 10 bases and at J to 5 bases, leaving 5 bases not matched to a gene. Per the germline V gene, CDR1 is ENHRY and CDR2 is SYGVKD. The CDR3 runs 12 residues. The CDR3 loop is CATGGTGYGYTF. The CDR3 DNA follows: TGTGCCACTGGGGGGACAGGGTATGGCTACACCTTC.

The chain has TRBV9 and TRBJ2-5; 10 bases match TRBD1. This CDR3 contains 15 residues. Germline V gene lookup returns CDR1 SGDLS and CDR2 YYNGEE. V trimming: 1 base; J trimming: 5 bases; junction bases outside the gene matches: 5. This CDR3 is CASSVSGQGHETQYF. In DNA, the CDR3 is TGTGCCAGCAGCGTATCGGGACAGGGGCACGAGACCCAGTACTTC. Filled out from reference TRBV9 and TRBJ2-5, the complete variable domain reads DSGVTQTPKHLITATGQRVTLRCSPRSGDLSVYWYQQSLDQGLQFLIQYYNGEERAKGNILERFSAQQFPDLHSELNLSSLELGDSALYFCASSVSGQGHETQYFGPGTRLLVL.

The chain is built from TRBV28 and TRBJ1-5; 7 nucleotides agree with TRBD1. The CDR3 sequence is 15 residues long. V was pared by 5 bases and J by 1 base, with 5 bases of the junction left unmatched. Germline lookup yields CDR1 MDHEN and CDR2 SYDVKM. Here the CDR3 DNA reads TGTGCCAGCAGTGACAGGGATAGAAGCAATCAGCCCCAGCATTTT. Translating it yields CASSDRDRSNQPQHF. Filled out from reference TRBV28 and TRBJ1-5, the complete variable domain reads DVKVTQSSRYLVKRTGEKVFLECVQDMDHENMFWYRQDPGLGLRLIYFSYDVKMKEKGDIPEGYSVSREKKERFSLILESASTNQTSMYLCASSDRDRSNQPQHFGDGTRLSIL.

The V call is TRBV6-5, the J call TRBJ2-3; a weak D match, TRBD2 (6 bases). V lost 3 bases, J lost 4 bases, and 8 bases lay in between. The germline V gene has CDR1 MNHEY and CDR2 SVGAGI. The CDR3 runs 13 residues. CDR3 loop: CASSYSGSDTQYF. The CDR3 bases are TGTGCCAGCAGTTATAGCGGTTCAGATACGCAGTATTTT.

The rearrangement links TRBV11-2 to TRBJ1-1; D might be TRBD1 (5 bases). Germline-derived CDR1 and CDR2 are SGHAT and FQNNGV. Trimming shortened V by 0 bases and J by 5 bases, and 7 bases separated the two germline ends. The CDR3 runs to 13 residues. The CDR3 DNA reads TGTGCCAGCAGCTTAGAACGGGGGACTGAAGCTTTCTTT. Its protein product is CASSLERGTEAFF. Filled out from reference TRBV11-2 and TRBJ1-1, the complete variable domain reads EAGVAQSPRYKIIEKRQSVAFWCNPISGHATLYWYQQILGQGPKLLIQFQNNGVVDDSQLPKDRFSAERLKGVDSTLKIQPAKLEDSAVYLCASSLERGTEAFFGQGTRLTVV.

CDR3 region: CASSLSLTGATYEQYF. CDR3 in DNA: TGTGCCAGCAGTTTATCCCTGACAGGGGCGACCTACGAGCAGTACTTC. The chain combines TRBV27 with TRBJ2-7; TRBD1 matches at 8 bases. With 0 bases clipped from V and 2 bases from J, the junction kept 6 bases outside the gene matches. The CDR3 length is 16 residues. From germline, CDR1 is MNHEY and CDR2 SMNVEV (reference sequence).

The CDR3 DNA sequence: TGTGCCACCACTAAGGGCAGGGCGGATTACGAGCAGTACTTC. It codes for CATTKGRADYEQYF. This chain joins TRBV2 and TRBJ2-7, with D possibly being TRBD1 (5 bases). Germline CDR1 SNHLY, CDR2 FYNNEI. V was clipped by 10 bases and J by 4 bases, with 20 bases between them. This CDR3 has 14 residues.

This sequence joins TRBV29-1 and TRBJ2-7; D unclear. V was pared by 6 bases and J by 5 bases, with 11 bases between. Germline CDR1 reads SQVTM; CDR2 reads ANQGSEA. CDR3 length: 11 residues. Here the CDR3 reads CSVSNPNEQYF. Here the CDR3 DNA reads TGCAGCGTCTCCAACCCTAACGAGCAGTACTTC.